This is a list of T cell receptor beta chains from one sample in a study of blood T cell repertoires in COVID-19. TCRdb keeps only in-frame clones here, not all; method: immunoSEQ multiplex PCR. This table has tens of thousands of clones, 65% to 85% appearing once. Sequencing was performed on peripheral blood. The receptors derive from a man aged 70-80 years with acute or convalescent COVID-19. CDR3s include the opening cysteine and the closing phenylalanine or tryptophan. Each record gives: CDR3 protein, CDR3 DNA, J gene, D gene, clone size, V gene. D genes are given only for firm matches. Expanded clones are given a class, and other clones once, few, many or no size at all.

CDR3 protein: CASSTVLNTEAFF
CDR3 DNA: TGTGCCAGTAGTACCGTATTGAACACTGAAGCTTTCTTT
J gene: TRBJ1-1
D gene: -
clone size: -
V gene: TRBV19

CDR3 protein: CASSIGLAGAYNEQFF
CDR3 DNA: TGTGCCAGTAGTATCGGATTAGCGGGGGCCTACAATGAGCAGTTCTTC
J gene: TRBJ2-1
D gene: TRBD2
clone size: -
V gene: TRBV19

CDR3 protein: CASSLQDYQETQYF
CDR3 DNA: TGTGCCAGCAGCTTGCAGGATTACCAAGAGACCCAGTACTTC
J gene: TRBJ2-5
D gene: -
clone size: -
V gene: TRBV5-4

CDR3 protein: CASSLVSNYGYTF
CDR3 DNA: TGTGCCAGCAGCTTAGTGTCAAACTATGGCTACACCTTC
J gene: TRBJ1-2
D gene: -
clone size: -
V gene: TRBV11-2

CDR3 protein: CASSIGQGAKTEAFF
CDR3 DNA: TGCGCCAGCAGCATTGGACAGGGGGCAAAGACTGAAGCTTTCTTT
J gene: TRBJ1-1
D gene: TRBD1
clone size: hyperexpanded
V gene: TRBV5-1

CDR3 protein: CAWSVRTGELFF
CDR3 DNA: TGTGCCTGGAGTGTACGGACCGGGGAGCTGTTTTTT
J gene: TRBJ2-2
D gene: -
clone size: -
V gene: TRBV30

CDR3 protein: CASSIPSEAEQFF
CDR3 DNA: TGTGCCAGTAGTATCCCCTCGGAGGCTGAGCAGTTCTTC
J gene: TRBJ2-1
D gene: -
clone size: -
V gene: TRBV19

CDR3 protein: CASSLGGVYGYTF
CDR3 DNA: TGTGCCAGCAGTTTAGGGGGGGTATATGGCTACACCTTC
J gene: TRBJ1-2
D gene: -
clone size: few
V gene: TRBV12-3/TRBV12-4

CDR3 protein: CASSVAGQGAGNTIYF
CDR3 DNA: TGTGCCAGCAGCGTAGCGGGACAGGGGGCTGGAAACACCATATATTTT
J gene: TRBJ1-3
D gene: TRBD1
clone size: -
V gene: TRBV9

CDR3 protein: CSASPGTGFETYEQYF
CDR3 DNA: TGCAGTGCTAGTCCCGGGACAGGGTTCGAAACGTACGAGCAGTACTTC
J gene: TRBJ2-7
D gene: TRBD1
clone size: -
V gene: TRBV20-1

CDR3 protein: CASSSRGGRTDTQYF
CDR3 DNA: TGTGCCAGCAGCTCCCGGGGGGGACGTACAGATACGCAGTATTTT
J gene: TRBJ2-3
D gene: TRBD2
clone size: -
V gene: TRBV3-1/TRBV3-2

CDR3 protein: CAISAGLAGGPNTQYF
CDR3 DNA: TGTGCCATCAGTGCGGGATTAGCGGGGGGGCCGAATACGCAGTATTTT
J gene: TRBJ2-3
D gene: TRBD2
clone size: -
V gene: TRBV10-3

CDR3 protein: CASSLGARTGKYEQYF
CDR3 DNA: TGCGCCAGCAGCTTGGGGGCCCGGACAGGGAAATACGAGCAGTACTTC
J gene: TRBJ2-7
D gene: TRBD1
clone size: -
V gene: TRBV5-1

CDR3 protein: CSARNIYGYTF
CDR3 DNA: TGCAGTGCTAGAAACATCTATGGCTACACCTTC
J gene: TRBJ1-2
D gene: -
clone size: -
V gene: TRBV20-1

CDR3 protein: CASSPSYGTDTQYF
CDR3 DNA: TGTGCCAGCAGCCCTTCGTACGGTACAGATACGCAGTATTTT
J gene: TRBJ2-3
D gene: -
clone size: -
V gene: TRBV11-3

CDR3 protein: CASSFRTGGRLPEKLFF
CDR3 DNA: TGTGCCAGCAGTTTTAGGACAGGAGGAAGGTTACCTGAAAAACTGTTTTTT
J gene: TRBJ1-4
D gene: TRBD1
clone size: few
V gene: TRBV28

CDR3 protein: CASSRAGTGGADTQYF
CDR3 DNA: TGTGCCAGCAGCAGAGCCGGGACAGGGGGTGCAGATACGCAGTATTTT
J gene: TRBJ2-3
D gene: TRBD1
clone size: -
V gene: TRBV11-1